Described below is a single TCR beta chain sequence and its context. As processed by the authors: It was from reference gene primer amplification that nucleated cell counts were estimated. Data came from immunoSEQ multiplex PCR; TCRdb stores just in-frame clones and leaves some out. The V and J calls and clone size come from that table; D and trimming were worked out from the DNA. Found here are tens of thousands of clones, 65% to 90% of them singletons; the top ten hold around 27%. The data were taken from a study of blood T cell repertoires in COVID-19. Study-level information: T cells, B-cell-depleted T cells, or PBMCs provided the cDNA or gDNA that served as material.

With 1 base removed from V and 5 bases from J, the gap between germline ends came to 8 bases. Germline-derived CDR1 and CDR2 are SGHTA and FQGTGA. The CDR3 extends over 13 amino acids. The source is a human donor in a cohort sampled during active COVID-19. The J gene is TRBJ1-1, the V gene TRBV7-3, with D unclear. The source material was peripheral blood. As DNA, the CDR3 is TGTGCCAGCAGCTTAAGAATGAGAACTGAAGCTTTCTTT. Amino acids: CASSLRMRTEAFF.